The rows below give T cell receptor beta chains drawn from one sample of a study of blood T cell repertoires in COVID-19. This table comes from immunoSEQ multiplex PCR, and its TCRdb copy is limited to in-frame clones, with some not included. This table has some 150,000 clones, 85% appearing once. The sequencing sample was made of peripheral blood. The receptors derive from a woman in her thirties or forties with active or convalescent COVID-19. Each CDR3 is given with its conserved first and last residue. D genes are given only for firm matches. Some rows mark clone size as missing; the rest say once, few, many or name a class of expanded clone.

cdr3_aa,cdr3_nt,clone_size,d_call,j_call,v_call
CASSPDRGRNTEAFF,TGTGCCAGCAGCCCCGATAGAGGGAGGAACACTGAAGCTTTCTTT,NA,NA,TRBJ1-1,TRBV11-2
CSASGGYGYTF,TGCAGTGCCTCAGGGGGCTATGGCTACACCTTC,NA,TRBD1,TRBJ1-2,TRBV20-1
CASRFPGQGRGYTF,TGTGCCAGCCGTTTCCCGGGACAGGGAAGGGGCTACACCTTC,NA,TRBD1,TRBJ1-2,TRBV28
CAWSVRGRRPYNEQFF,TGTGCCTGGAGTGTACGAGGGCGCAGACCCTACAATGAGCAGTTCTTC,NA,NA,TRBJ2-1,TRBV30
CASTSLGRETGYEQYF,TGTGCCAGCACCTCCCTCGGGCGGGAGACGGGTTACGAGCAGTACTTC,NA,TRBD2,TRBJ2-7,TRBV28
CASAPGQGTDTQYF,TGCGCCAGCGCACCGGGACAGGGAACAGATACGCAGTATTTT,NA,TRBD1,TRBJ2-3,TRBV5-1
CASSRQGTNQPQHF,TGTGCCAGCTCACGACAGGGGACGAATCAGCCCCAGCATTTT,NA,TRBD1,TRBJ1-5,TRBV18
CASRPGTDYNEQFF,TGCGCCAGCAGACCCGGGACAGATTACAATGAGCAGTTCTTC,NA,TRBD1,TRBJ2-1,TRBV4-1
CASSFSGTGVAYEQYF,TGTGCCAGCAGTTTCTCCGGGACAGGGGTTGCCTACGAGCAGTACTTC,NA,TRBD1,TRBJ2-7,TRBV27
CAGSSGQGNEKLFF,TGTGCCGGTTCATCCGGCCAGGGAAATGAAAAACTGTTTTTT,NA,NA,TRBJ1-4,TRBV28
CASSLGQGFRQPQHF,TGTGCCAGCAGTTTAGGACAGGGGTTTCGACAGCCCCAGCATTTT,NA,TRBD1,TRBJ1-5,TRBV28
CASREKGQGLGRGYTF,TGCGCCAGCAGAGAGAAGGGACAGGGGCTGGGTCGAGGCTACACCTTC,NA,TRBD1,TRBJ1-2,TRBV4-3
CASSSQRGARGGELFF,TGTGCCAGCAGCTCCCAGCGGGGGGCCAGGGGCGGGGAGCTGTTTTTT,NA,TRBD2,TRBJ2-2,TRBV13
CASRRGNTEAFF,TGTGCCAGCAGGCGTGGGAACACTGAAGCTTTCTTT,NA,NA,TRBJ1-1,TRBV27
CASSAGPNTEAFF,TGTGCCAGCTCTGCGGGGCCGAACACTGAAGCTTTCTTT,NA,NA,TRBJ1-1,TRBV18
CASSAGMPQTQYF,TGTGCCAGCAGTGCGGGGATGCCCCAGACCCAGTACTTC,NA,NA,TRBJ2-5,TRBV6-1
CASSESGVGYTF,TGTGCCAGCAGTGAGTCAGGTGTGGGCTACACCTTC,NA,NA,TRBJ1-2,TRBV2
CASSQAFGGIANYGYTF,TGTGCCAGCAGCCAAGCATTTGGGGGGATAGCTAACTATGGCTACACCTTC,few,NA,TRBJ1-2,TRBV3-1/TRBV3-2
CASGARGRYAGTEAFF,TGTGCTAGTGGTGCCCGAGGACGGTACGCGGGCACTGAAGCTTTCTTT,NA,NA,TRBJ1-1,TRBV12-5
CASSLSKGAGGYTF,TGTGCCAGCAGTTTATCAAAGGGGGCGGGCGGCTACACCTTC,NA,TRBD1,TRBJ1-2,TRBV28
CASSLRLAGPFPGTDTQYF,TGTGCCAGCAGTTTACGGCTAGCGGGACCCTTCCCTGGCACAGATACGCAGTATTTT,NA,TRBD2,TRBJ2-3,TRBV28
CANSLTGQGGNSPLHF,TGTGCCAACAGTTTAACGGGGCAGGGGGGTAATTCACCCCTCCACTTT,NA,TRBD1,TRBJ1-6,TRBV27
CAEGGQGASNYGYTF,TGTGCGGAGGGGGGACAGGGGGCGTCGAACTATGGCTACACCTTC,NA,TRBD1,TRBJ1-2,TRBV7-9
CASSYPSSTVTTGELFF,TGTGCCAGCAGTTACCCCTCTAGCACAGTAACCACCGGGGAGCTGTTTTTT,NA,NA,TRBJ2-2,TRBV6-2/TRBV6-3
CASSPGTSSYNEQFF,TGTGCCAGCAGTCCCGGGACATCCTCCTACAATGAGCAGTTCTTC,NA,NA,TRBJ2-1,TRBV3-1/TRBV3-2
CATSRDEGWEASNYGYTF,TGTGCCACCAGCAGAGATGAAGGGTGGGAGGCCTCTAACTATGGCTACACCTTC,once,NA,TRBJ1-2,TRBV15
CASSGTGTEKLFF,TGTGCCAGCAGTGGGACAGGGACTGAAAAACTGTTTTTT,NA,TRBD1,TRBJ1-4,TRBV27